This T cell receptor beta chain derives from a study of breast tumors, draining lymph nodes, adjacent tissues. A word on this clonotype: Its specificity is unknown. At one end, the junction sequence differs from germline, possibly due to a read error.

Samples came from axillary lymph nodes draining the breast cancer. Notes on the study in general: Luminal-like breast cancer showed significantly greater tumor-nontumor repertoire similarity than basal-like breast cancer did.

TCRdb reprocessed the multiplex PCR reads with MiXCR, giving one entry per CDR3 protein. The sample consists of under 300,000 distinct CDR3 sequences, 34% of them appearing once. Input material: axillary lymph node tissue. This TCR was sampled from a female donor with breast cancer. Some clones in this sample may be carry-over from other donors' samples.

CDR3 sequence (DNA): TGCAGTGCTAGACCTGGGAACACCATATATTTT. Protein: CSARPGNTIYF. The gene calls are TRBV20-1 and TRBJ1-3; D is unclear. Germline V gene lookup returns CDR1 DFQATT and CDR2 SNEGSKA (reference sequence). This CDR3 spans 11 amino acids.